The rows below give T cell receptor beta chains drawn from one sample of a study of OX40 agonist ivuxolimab in advanced cancers. Profiled with immunoSEQ multiplex PCR; TCRdb holds only in-frame clones, not every one. Among about 26,000 clones listed, about 85% were seen once. Sequenced material: CD4+ or CD8+ T cells sorted from blood, taken in a trial of the OX40 agonist ivuxolimab. The receptors were sampled from an adult with an advanced solid tumor such as melanoma, head and neck, liver or kidney cancer. The CDR3 runs from the conserved cysteine through the conserved F or W. Each record gives: V gene, D gene, clone size, J gene, CDR3 DNA, CDR3 protein. A D gene is named only where the DNA matches it firmly. Clone sizes are given selectively: once, few, many, or a class where the clone is expanded.

>TRBV28|-|-|TRBJ2-3
TGTGCCAGCAGTTTCACTAGACAGACCTTCACAGATACGCAGTATTTT
CASSFTRQTFTDTQYF
>TRBV7-3|-|-|TRBJ1-5
TGTGCCAGCAGCTTAAATAGCAATCAGCCCCAGCATTTT
CASSLNSNQPQHF
>TRBV9|TRBD1|-|TRBJ1-2
TGTGCCAGCAGCGTAGGAGGGGACAGCTTTAACTATGGCTACACCTTC
CASSVGGDSFNYGYTF
>TRBV9|TRBD1|-|TRBJ1-6
TGTGCCAGCAGCGTAGAGGGACAGGTAGACTCATATTCACCCCTCCACTTT
CASSVEGQVDSYSPLHF
>TRBV18|-|-|TRBJ2-1
TGTGCCAGCTCACCCACGCCGGGACCGGCTTGGGAGGATGAGCAGTTCTTC
CASSPTPGPAWEDEQFF
>TRBV7-3|-|-|TRBJ2-3
TGTGCCAGCAGCGCTCTCGCTTACCGCACAGATACGCAGTATTTT
CASSALAYRTDTQYF
>TRBV7-9|-|-|TRBJ1-2
TGTGCCAGCAGCCCTCTTAATGGAGACGGCTACACCTTC
CASSPLNGDGYTF
>TRBV6-1|-|medium-sized|TRBJ2-7
TGTGCCAGCAGTGAAGAGGGGGGGCTCTCCTACGAGCAGTACTTC
CASSEEGGLSYEQYF
>TRBV5-6|-|-|TRBJ2-7
TGTGCCAGCAGCTTATACAACTCCTACGAGCAGTACTTC
CASSLYNSYEQYF
>TRBV4-1|TRBD1|-|TRBJ2-2
TGCGCCAGCAGCCAAGAGGACAGGGCCGGGGAGCTGTTTTTT
CASSQEDRAGELFF
>TRBV13|TRBD2|-|TRBJ2-3
TGTGCCAGCAGCAGGGCCCGACTAGCGGGAGGATCAGATACGCAGTATTTT
CASSRARLAGGSDTQYF
>TRBV4-1|TRBD1|-|TRBJ2-1
TGCGCCAGCAGCCAGTCGGACAGGGTAGGGAATGAGCAGTTCTTC
CASSQSDRVGNEQFF
>TRBV4-1|-|-|TRBJ2-1
TGCGCCAGCAGCCAAGAAGGTGGGTGGGGCTGGAACAATGAGCAGTTCTTC
CASSQEGGWGWNNEQFF
>TRBV5-1|-|-|TRBJ2-7
TGCGCCAGCAGCGTGGGGGCGAACGAGCAGTACTTC
CASSVGANEQYF
>TRBV4-1|-|once|TRBJ2-7
TGCGCCAGCAGCCAAAGAGCAGGGAGCTCCTACGAGCAGTACTTC
CASSQRAGSSYEQYF
>TRBV27|TRBD1|-|TRBJ2-7
TGTGCCAGCAGTTCGACAGGGGGCGTGATTTACGAGCAGTACTTC
CASSSTGGVIYEQYF
>TRBV5-1|TRBD1|once|TRBJ2-2
TGCGCCAGCAGCAAAACCGGGACAGCGAACACCGGGGAGCTGTTTTTT
CASSKTGTANTGELFF
>TRBV9|-|-|TRBJ1-3
TGTGCCAGCAGCGATGACAGGGGAAACACCATATATTTT
CASSDDRGNTIYF
>TRBV28|-|-|TRBJ2-7
TGTGCCAGCAGTTCACCGGGACCCTCGGGGGACGAGCAGTACTTC
CASSSPGPSGDEQYF
>TRBV2|TRBD2|-|TRBJ2-7
TGTGCCAGCATCAAAGGACTAGCGGCTTACGAGCAGTACTTC
CASIKGLAAYEQYF
>TRBV7-2|-|-|TRBJ1-5
TGTGCCAGCAGCGGCAGCGGGTACCCGCCCCAGCATTTT
CASSGSGYPPQHF
>TRBV11-2|TRBD2|-|TRBJ2-7
TGTGCCAGCAGCTCAAGACCCTATAGCGGGAAATCCTACGAGCAGTACTTC
CASSSRPYSGKSYEQYF
>TRBV7-6|-|-|TRBJ2-3
TGTGCCAGCAGCCCACTCTCCTACACAGATACGCAGTATTTT
CASSPLSYTDTQYF
>TRBV4-1|-|-|TRBJ1-5
TGCGCCAGCAGCCAACGGCTTAGGGTGGATCAGCCCCAGCATTTT
CASSQRLRVDQPQHF
>TRBV13|TRBD2|-|TRBJ2-7
TGTGCCAGCAGCTTAGGCGGGAGGGCCTTCCACGAGCAGTACTTC
CASSLGGRAFHEQYF
>TRBV6-1|-|-|TRBJ2-1
TGTGCCAGCAGTGAAAGTTTTGGGGTCTACAATGAGCAGTTCTTC
CASSESFGVYNEQFF
>TRBV9|-|-|TRBJ2-4
TGTGCCAGCAGCGTACAGGGAGACATTCAGTACTTC
CASSVQGDIQYF
>TRBV5-8|TRBD1|-|TRBJ2-3
TGTGCCAGCACGTTGGGACAGTCGAGCACAGATACGCAGTATTTT
CASTLGQSSTDTQYF
>TRBV7-8|-|-|TRBJ1-1
TGTGCCAGCCTTGTTCTGGGGAGAGGGTCTGAAGCTTTCTTT
CASLVLGRGSEAFF
>TRBV9|-|-|TRBJ2-3
TGTGCCAGCAGCGTAGTAGGAGGCCCAGATACGCAGTATTTT
CASSVVGGPDTQYF